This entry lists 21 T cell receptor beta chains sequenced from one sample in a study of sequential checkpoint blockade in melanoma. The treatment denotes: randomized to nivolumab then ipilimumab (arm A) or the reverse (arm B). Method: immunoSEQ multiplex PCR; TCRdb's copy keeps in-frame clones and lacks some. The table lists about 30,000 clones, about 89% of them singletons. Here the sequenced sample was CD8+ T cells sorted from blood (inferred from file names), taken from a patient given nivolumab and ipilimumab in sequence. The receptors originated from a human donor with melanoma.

The CDR3 spells CASSSPREGGGKLFF. The CDR3 DNA reads as TGTGCCAGCAGTTCCCCCCGGGAAGGGGGCGGAAAACTGTTTTTT. This sequence joins TRBV28 and TRBJ1-4; 7 bases match TRBD1. The germline CDR1 and CDR2 sequences are MDHEN and SYDVKM. The V and J ends lost 4 bases and 10 bases, in that order; junction bases with no gene match: 12. CDR3 length: 15 residues.

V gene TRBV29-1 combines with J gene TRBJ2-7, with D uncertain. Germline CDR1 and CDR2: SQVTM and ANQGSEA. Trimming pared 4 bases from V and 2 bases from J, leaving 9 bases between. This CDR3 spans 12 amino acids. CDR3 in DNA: TGCAGCGTTGGAGAACACCCCTACGAGCAGTACTTC. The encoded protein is CSVGEHPYEQYF.

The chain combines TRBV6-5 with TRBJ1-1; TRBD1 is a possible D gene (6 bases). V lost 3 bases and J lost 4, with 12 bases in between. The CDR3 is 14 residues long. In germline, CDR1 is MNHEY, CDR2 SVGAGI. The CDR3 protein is CASSYWQGSTEAFF. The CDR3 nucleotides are TGTGCCAGCAGTTATTGGCAGGGGAGCACTGAAGCTTTCTTT.

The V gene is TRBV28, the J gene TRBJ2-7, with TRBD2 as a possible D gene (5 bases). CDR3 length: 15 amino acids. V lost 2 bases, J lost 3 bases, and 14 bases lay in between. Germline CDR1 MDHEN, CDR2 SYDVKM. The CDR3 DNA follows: TGTGCCAGCAGTTTAGAGGCTCTAGCTAGCTACGAGCAGTACTTC. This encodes CASSLEALASYEQYF.

The chain's CDR3 is CASSARTGTSSYEQYV. Written as DNA, the CDR3 is TGTGCCAGCAGTGCCCGGACAGGAACTAGCTCCTACGAGCAGTACGTC. V and J are TRBV28 and TRBJ2-7; 7 nucleotides line up with TRBD1. J gave up 0 bases and V 5 bases, and 10 bases lay outside the gene matches. Germline values: CDR1 MDHEN, CDR2 SYDVKM. CDR3 length: 16 amino acids.

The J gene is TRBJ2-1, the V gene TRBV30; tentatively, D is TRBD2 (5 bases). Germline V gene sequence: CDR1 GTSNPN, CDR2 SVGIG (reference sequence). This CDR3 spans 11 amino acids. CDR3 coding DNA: TGTACCGGAGGATCACCATACGAGCAGTTCTTC. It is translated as CTGGSPYEQFF.

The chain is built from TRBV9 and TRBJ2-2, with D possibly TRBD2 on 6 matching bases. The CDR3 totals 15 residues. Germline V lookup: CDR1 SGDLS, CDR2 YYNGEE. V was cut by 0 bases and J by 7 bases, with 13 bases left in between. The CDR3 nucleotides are TGTGCCAGCAGCGTAGCGCCTAGCGCGGTCGGGGAGCTGTTTTTT. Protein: CASSVAPSAVGELFF. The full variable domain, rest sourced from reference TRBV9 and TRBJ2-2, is DSGVTQTPKHLITATGQRVTLRCSPRSGDLSVYWYQQSLDQGLQFLIQYYNGEERAKGNILERFSAQQFPDLHSELNLSSLELGDSALYFCASSVAPSAVGELFFGEGSRLTVL.

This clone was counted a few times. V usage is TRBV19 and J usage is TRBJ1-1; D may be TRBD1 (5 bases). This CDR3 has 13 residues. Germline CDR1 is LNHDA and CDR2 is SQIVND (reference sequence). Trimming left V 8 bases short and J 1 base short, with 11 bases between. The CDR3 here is CASGARANTEAFF. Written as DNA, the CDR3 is TGTGCCAGTGGGGCAAGGGCGAACACTGAAGCTTTCTTT. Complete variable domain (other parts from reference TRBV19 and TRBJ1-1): DGGITQSPKYLFRKEGQNVTLSCEQNLNHDAMYWYRQDPGQGLRLIYYSQIVNDFQKGDIAEGYSVSREKKESFPLTVTSAQKNPTAFYLCASGARANTEAFFGQGTRLTVV.

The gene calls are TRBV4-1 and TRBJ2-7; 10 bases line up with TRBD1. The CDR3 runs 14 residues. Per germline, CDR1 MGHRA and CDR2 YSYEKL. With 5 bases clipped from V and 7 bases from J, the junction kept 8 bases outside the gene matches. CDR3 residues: CASSERQGAGEQYV. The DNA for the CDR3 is TGCGCCAGCAGCGAAAGACAGGGGGCCGGGGAGCAGTACGTC.

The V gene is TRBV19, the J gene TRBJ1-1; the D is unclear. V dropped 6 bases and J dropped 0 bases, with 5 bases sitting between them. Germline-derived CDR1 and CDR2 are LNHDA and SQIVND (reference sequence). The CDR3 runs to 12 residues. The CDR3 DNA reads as TGTGCCAGTAGGCACATGAACACTGAAGCTTTCTTT. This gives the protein CASRHMNTEAFF.

CDR3 amino acids: CASSLGPGSVDTQYF. CDR3 bases: TGTGCCAGCAGCTTAGGCCCGGGGTCCGTAGATACGCAGTATTTT. The chain has TRBV13 and TRBJ2-3, with a possible D match to TRBD2 (5 bases). CDR1 is PRHDT and CDR2 is FYEKMQ in the germline V gene (reference sequence). The V gene lost 0 bases and the J gene lost 5 bases, with 12 bases spanning the gap. This CDR3 has 15 amino acids. Complete variable domain (other parts from reference TRBV13 and TRBJ2-3): AAGVIQSPRHLIKEKRETATLKCYPIPRHDTVYWYQQGPGQDPQFLISFYEKMQSDKGSIPDRFSAQQFSDYHSELNMSSLELGDSALYFCASSLGPGSVDTQYFGPGTRLTVL.

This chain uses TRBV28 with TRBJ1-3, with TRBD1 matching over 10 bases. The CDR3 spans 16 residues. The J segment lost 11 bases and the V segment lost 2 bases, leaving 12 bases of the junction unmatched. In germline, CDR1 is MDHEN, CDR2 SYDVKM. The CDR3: CASSLRPGQGKSSIYF. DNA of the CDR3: TGTGCCAGCAGTTTACGCCCGGGACAGGGGAAATCGTCCATATATTTT. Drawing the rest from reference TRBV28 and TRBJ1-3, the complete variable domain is DVKVTQSSRYLVKRTGEKVFLECVQDMDHENMFWYRQDPGLGLRLIYFSYDVKMKEKGDIPEGYSVSREKKERFSLILESASTNQTSMYLCASSLRPGQGKSSIYFGEGSWLTVV.

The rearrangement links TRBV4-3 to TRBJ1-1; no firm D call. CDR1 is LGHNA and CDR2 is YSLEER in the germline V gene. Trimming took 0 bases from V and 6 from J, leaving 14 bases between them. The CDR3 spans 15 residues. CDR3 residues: CASSQDSVRVPEAFF. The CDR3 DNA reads TGCGCCAGCAGCCAAGATTCCGTACGGGTTCCTGAAGCTTTCTTT.

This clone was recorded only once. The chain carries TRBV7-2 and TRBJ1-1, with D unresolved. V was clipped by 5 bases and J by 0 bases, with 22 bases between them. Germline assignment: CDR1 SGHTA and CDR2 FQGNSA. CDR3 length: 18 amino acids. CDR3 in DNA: TGTGCCAGCAGCCCGACGGAGGGAAGGGCCCCGCTGAACACTGAAGCTTTCTTT. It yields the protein CASSPTEGRAPLNTEAFF.

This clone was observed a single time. The CDR3 nucleotides are TGCGCCAGCCCGGGTCCTACTAGCGGGAGTGGGGCAAAGGATACGCAGTATTTT. Residues: CASPGPTSGSGAKDTQYF. The chain carries TRBV10-1 and TRBJ2-3; TRBD2 aligns across 11 bases. V lost 8 bases and J lost 6; bases outside the gene matches: 19. The germline V gene encodes CDR1 WNHNN and CDR2 SYGVQD (reference sequence). The CDR3 is 18 amino acids.

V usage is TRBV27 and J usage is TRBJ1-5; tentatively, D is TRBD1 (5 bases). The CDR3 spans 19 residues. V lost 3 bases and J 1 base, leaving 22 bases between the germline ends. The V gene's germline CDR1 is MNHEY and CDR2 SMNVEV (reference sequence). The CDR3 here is CASSFGPIGNGGSNQPQHF. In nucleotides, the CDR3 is TGTGCCAGCAGTTTCGGACCTATCGGAAACGGGGGGAGCAATCAGCCCCAGCATTTT.

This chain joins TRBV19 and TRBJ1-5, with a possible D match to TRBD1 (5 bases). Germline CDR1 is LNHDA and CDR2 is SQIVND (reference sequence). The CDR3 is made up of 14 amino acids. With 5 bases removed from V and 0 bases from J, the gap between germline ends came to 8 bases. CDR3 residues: CASSLGGSNQPQHF. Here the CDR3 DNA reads TGTGCCAGTAGTCTCGGGGGTAGCAATCAGCCCCAGCATTTT.

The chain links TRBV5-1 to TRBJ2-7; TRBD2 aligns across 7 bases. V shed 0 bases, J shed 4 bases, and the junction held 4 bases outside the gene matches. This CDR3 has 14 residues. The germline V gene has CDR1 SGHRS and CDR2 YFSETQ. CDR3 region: CASSLGRGLYEQYV. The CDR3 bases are TGCGCCAGCAGCTTGGGGCGGGGGTTATACGAGCAGTACGTC.

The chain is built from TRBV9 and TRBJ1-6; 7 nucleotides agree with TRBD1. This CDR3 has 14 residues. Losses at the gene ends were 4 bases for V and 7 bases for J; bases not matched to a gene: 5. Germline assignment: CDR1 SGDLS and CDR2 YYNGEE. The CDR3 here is CASSRQGDNSPLHF. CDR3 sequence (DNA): TGTGCCAGCAGCAGACAGGGCGACAATTCACCCCTCCACTTT.

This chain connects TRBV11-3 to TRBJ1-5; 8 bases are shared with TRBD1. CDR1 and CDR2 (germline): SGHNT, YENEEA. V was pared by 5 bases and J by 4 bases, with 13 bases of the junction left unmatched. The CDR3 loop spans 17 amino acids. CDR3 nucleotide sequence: TGTGCCAGCAGCCCGAGTGGGTTTACAGGGGGGAATCAGCCCCAGCATTTT. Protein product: CASSPSGFTGGNQPQHF.

This CDR3 is CASSQEALAGETQYF. The CDR3 DNA reads TGTGCCAGCAGCCAAGAGGCGCTAGCGGGAGAGACCCAGTACTTC. The chain employs TRBV4-2 and TRBJ2-5, with 8 bases that match TRBD2. The V and J ends lost 0 bases and 4 bases, in that order; junction bases with no gene match: 4. The CDR3 is 15 residues long. Germline CDR1 reads LGHNA; CDR2 reads YNFKEQ.